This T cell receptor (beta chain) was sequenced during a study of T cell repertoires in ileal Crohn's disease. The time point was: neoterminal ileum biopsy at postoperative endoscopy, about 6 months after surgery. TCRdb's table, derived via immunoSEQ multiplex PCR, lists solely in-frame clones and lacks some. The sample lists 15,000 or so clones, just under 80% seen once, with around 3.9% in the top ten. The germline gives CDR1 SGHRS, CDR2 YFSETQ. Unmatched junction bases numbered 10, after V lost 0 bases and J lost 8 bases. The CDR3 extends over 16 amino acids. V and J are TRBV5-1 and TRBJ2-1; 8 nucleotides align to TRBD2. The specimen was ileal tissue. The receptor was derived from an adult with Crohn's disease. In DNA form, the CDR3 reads TGCGCCAGCAGCTTGGCCGGGGGGGCGTTGGCCTATGAGCAGTTCTTC. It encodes CASSLAGGALAYEQFF. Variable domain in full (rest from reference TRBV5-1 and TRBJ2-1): KAGVTQTPRYLIKTRGQQVTLSCSPISGHRSVSWYQQTPGQGLQFLFEYFSETQRNKGNFPGRFSGRQFSNSRSEMNVSTLELGDSALYLCASSLAGGALAYEQFFGPGTRLTVL.